This TCR beta chain was obtained from a study of human T cells and chemical hapten exposure. Whole-study context: Sensitization involved placing 2% DPC onto a 2 cm by 2 cm region of upper inner arm skin. The study lasted 20 to 25 weeks, and patients were dosed weekly with diphenylcyclopropenone on the scalp throughout.

CDR1 is SQVTM, CDR2 ANQGSEA, per germline. The V end lost 4 bases, the J end lost 3 bases, and 14 bases lay between the germline ends. The CDR3 length is 14 residues. TCRdb re-called the RACE reads through MiXCR, storing one row per CDR3 protein. The data show a few hundred thousand distinct CDR3 sequences, roughly 6.3% seen once. Time point given: patch test 2, 6 weeks after DPC sensitization. As to treatment: therapeutic diphenylcyclopropenone sensitization with weekly scalp DPC. The study extracted total RNA from unfractionated whole blood. The sequence derives from a woman aged 18-35 years with alopecia areata. Some clones in this sample may be carry-over from other donors' samples. This chain links TRBV29-1 with TRBJ2-3, with D perhaps matching TRBD2 (5 bases). The sample here was whole blood, taken in connection with sensitization to the hapten diphenylcyclopropenone (DPC). The CDR3 is CSVAPGWVTDTQYF. The CDR3 DNA reads TGCAGCGTTGCCCCGGGGTGGGTAACAGATACGCAGTATTTT.